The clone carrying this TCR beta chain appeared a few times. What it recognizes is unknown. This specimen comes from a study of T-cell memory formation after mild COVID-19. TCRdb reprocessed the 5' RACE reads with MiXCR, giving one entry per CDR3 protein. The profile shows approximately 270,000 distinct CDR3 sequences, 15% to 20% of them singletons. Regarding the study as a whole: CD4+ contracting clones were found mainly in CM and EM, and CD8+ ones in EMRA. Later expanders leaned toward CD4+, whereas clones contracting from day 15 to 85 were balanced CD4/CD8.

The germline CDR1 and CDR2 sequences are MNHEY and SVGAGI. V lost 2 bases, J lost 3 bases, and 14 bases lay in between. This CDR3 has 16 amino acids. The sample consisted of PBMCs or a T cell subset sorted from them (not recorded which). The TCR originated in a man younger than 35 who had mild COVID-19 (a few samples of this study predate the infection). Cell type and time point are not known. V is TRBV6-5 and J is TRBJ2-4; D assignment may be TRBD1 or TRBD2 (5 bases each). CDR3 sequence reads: CASSYDGGRGKNIQYF. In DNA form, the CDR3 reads TGTGCCAGCAGTTACGATGGGGGAAGGGGCAAAAACATTCAGTACTTC.